This T cell receptor (beta chain) was captured by sequencing in a study of blood T cell repertoires in COVID-19. The repertoire was sequenced with immunoSEQ multiplex PCR; TCRdb's copy has only in-frame clones and lacks some. The sample has fewer than 300,000 clones, 85% to 90% seen once. CDR3 length: 14 amino acids. The V segment lost 6 bases and the J segment 5 bases; nucleotides outside the gene matches: 5. Germline V CDR1 and CDR2: MRHNA, SNTAGT. The TCR comes from a woman aged 25 to 39 with COVID-19, enrolled during active disease. J is TRBJ1-2 and V is TRBV6-4; 11 nucleotides line up with TRBD1. Sequencing was carried out using peripheral blood. This chain's CDR3 is CASRAGQGAYGYTF. The CDR3 DNA reads TGTGCCAGCAGAGCCGGACAGGGGGCGTATGGCTACACCTTC.